The TCR beta chain described here comes from a study of early T cells in non-severe SARS-CoV-2 infection. Study summary: The chains were unpaired, and the sequenced material was bulk RNA from unsorted whole blood.

Of note for this clonotype: Its target is unknown.

The study, taken as a whole, reports: VDJdb matches were skewed toward anti-spike CD8 T cell responses.

V was pared by 3 bases and J by 4 bases, with 13 bases between. This CDR3 has 14 residues. Germline CDR1 reads SGHKS; CDR2 reads YYEKEE (reference sequence). Individual cDNA molecules each received unique molecular identifiers attached to them. MiXCR, run by TCRdb on the 5' RACE reads, gives a single entry per CDR3 protein. The top ten clones hold over 0.95% of a sample with 85,000 to 100,000 distinct CDR3 sequences, roughly 17% of them seen once. The TCR originated in an adult who was a healthcare worker with PCR-confirmed SARS-CoV-2 infection or an uninfected control (not recorded which). The chain couples TRBV5-5 to TRBJ2-5, with D perhaps assigned TRBD1 or TRBD2 (5 bases each). The sample consisted of whole blood. The CDR3 sequence: CASSSQTRGETQYF. CDR3 coding DNA: TGTGCCAGCAGCTCCCAAACTAGGGGAGAGACCCAGTACTTC.